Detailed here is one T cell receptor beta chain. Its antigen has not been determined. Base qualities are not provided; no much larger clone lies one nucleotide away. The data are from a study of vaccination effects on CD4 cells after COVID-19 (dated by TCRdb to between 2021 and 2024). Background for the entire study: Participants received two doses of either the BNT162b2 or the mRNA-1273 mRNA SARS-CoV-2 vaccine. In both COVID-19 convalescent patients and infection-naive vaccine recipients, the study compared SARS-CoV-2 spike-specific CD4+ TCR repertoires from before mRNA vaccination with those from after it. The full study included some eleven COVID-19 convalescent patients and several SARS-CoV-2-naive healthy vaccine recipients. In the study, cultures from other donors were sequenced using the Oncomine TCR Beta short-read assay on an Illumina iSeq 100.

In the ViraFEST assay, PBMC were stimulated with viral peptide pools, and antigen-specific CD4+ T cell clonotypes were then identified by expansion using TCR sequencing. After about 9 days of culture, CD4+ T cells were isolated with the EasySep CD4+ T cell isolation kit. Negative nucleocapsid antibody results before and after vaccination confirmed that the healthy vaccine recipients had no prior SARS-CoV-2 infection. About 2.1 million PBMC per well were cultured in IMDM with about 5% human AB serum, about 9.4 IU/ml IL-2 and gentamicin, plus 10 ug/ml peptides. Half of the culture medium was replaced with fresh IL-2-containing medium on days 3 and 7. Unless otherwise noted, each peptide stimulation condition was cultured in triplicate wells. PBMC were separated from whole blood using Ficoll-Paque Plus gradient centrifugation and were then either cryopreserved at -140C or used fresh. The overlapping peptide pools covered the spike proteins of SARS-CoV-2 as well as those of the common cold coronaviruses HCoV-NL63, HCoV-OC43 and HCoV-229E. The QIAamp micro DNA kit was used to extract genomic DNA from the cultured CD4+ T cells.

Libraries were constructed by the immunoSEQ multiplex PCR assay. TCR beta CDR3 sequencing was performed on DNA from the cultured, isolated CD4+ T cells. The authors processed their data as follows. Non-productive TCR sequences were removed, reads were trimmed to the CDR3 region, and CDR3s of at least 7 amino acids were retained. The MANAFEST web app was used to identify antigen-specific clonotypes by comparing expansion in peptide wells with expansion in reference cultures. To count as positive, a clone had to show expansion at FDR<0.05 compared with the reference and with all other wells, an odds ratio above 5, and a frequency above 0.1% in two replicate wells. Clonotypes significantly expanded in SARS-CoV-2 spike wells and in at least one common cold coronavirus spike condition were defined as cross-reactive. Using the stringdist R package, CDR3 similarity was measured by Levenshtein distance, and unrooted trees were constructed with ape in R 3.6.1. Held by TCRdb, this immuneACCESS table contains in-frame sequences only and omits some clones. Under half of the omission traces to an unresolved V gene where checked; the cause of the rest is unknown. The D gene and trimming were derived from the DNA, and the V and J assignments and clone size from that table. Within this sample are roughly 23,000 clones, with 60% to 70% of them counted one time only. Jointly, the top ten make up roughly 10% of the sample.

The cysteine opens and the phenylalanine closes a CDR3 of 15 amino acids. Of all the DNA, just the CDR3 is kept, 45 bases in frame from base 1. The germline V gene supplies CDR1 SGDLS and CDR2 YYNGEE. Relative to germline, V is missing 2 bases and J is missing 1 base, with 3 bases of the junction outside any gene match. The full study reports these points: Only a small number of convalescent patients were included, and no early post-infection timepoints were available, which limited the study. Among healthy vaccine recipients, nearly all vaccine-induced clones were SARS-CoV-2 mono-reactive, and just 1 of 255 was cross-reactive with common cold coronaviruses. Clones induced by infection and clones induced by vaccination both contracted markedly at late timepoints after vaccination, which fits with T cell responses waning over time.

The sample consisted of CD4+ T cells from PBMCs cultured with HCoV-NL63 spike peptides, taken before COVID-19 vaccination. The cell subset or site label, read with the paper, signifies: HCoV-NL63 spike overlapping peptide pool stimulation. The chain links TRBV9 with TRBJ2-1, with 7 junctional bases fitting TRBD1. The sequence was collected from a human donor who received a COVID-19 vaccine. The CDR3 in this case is CASSVGTVSYNEQFF. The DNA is TGTGCCAGCAGCGTCGGGACAGTTTCCTACAATGAGCAGTTCTTC.